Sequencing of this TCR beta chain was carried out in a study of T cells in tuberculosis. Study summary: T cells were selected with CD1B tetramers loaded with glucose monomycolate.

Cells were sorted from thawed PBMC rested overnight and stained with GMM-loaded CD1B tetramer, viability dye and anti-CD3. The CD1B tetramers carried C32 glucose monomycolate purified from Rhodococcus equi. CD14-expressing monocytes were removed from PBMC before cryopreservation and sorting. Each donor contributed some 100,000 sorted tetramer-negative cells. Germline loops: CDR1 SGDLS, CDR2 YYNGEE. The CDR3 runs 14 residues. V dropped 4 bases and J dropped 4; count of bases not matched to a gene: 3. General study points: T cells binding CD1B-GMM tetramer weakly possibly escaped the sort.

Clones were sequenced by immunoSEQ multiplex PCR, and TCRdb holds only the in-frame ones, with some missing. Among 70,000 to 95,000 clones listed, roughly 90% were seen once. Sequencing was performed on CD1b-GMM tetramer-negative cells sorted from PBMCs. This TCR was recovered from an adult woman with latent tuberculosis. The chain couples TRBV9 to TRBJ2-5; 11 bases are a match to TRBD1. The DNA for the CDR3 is TGTGCCAGCAGCCCAGGACAGGGGGCAGAGACCCAGTACTTC. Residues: CASSPGQGAETQYF.